This T cell receptor (beta chain) was sequenced for a study of PD-L1 blockade in urothelial cancer. Study-wide context: Of prior chemotherapy regimens, patients had received between 0 and 3. At 3 weeks (second dose) and 6 weeks after starting treatment, blood was analyzed.

Looked up from germline, CDR1 is SEHNR and CDR2 is FQNEAQ (reference sequence). CDR3 length equals 13 residues. V lost 6 bases and J lost 1, with 9 bases in between. Synthetic templates analogous to TCR were spiked into all PCRs individually. Generated by immunoSEQ multiplex PCR, the TCRdb table keeps only in-frame clones and is missing some. Among more than 30,000 clones listed, around 84% were seen once. The clonotype originates from a man aged 55 to 70 with urothelial cancer. J is TRBJ1-1 and V is TRBV7-9, with unresolved D. The specimen comprised PBMCs, sampled around atezolizumab (anti-PD-L1) treatment. The CDR3 sequence is CASRLGENTEAFF. CDR3 sequence (DNA): TGTGCCAGCAGACTCGGGGAGAACACTGAAGCTTTCTTT. Full variable domain (missing parts from reference TRBV7-9 and TRBJ1-1): DTGVSQNPRHKITKRGQNVTFRCDPISEHNRLYWYRQTLGQGPEFLTYFQNEAQLEKSRLLSDRFSAERPKGSFSTLEIQRTEQGDSAMYLCASRLGENTEAFFGQGTRLTVV.